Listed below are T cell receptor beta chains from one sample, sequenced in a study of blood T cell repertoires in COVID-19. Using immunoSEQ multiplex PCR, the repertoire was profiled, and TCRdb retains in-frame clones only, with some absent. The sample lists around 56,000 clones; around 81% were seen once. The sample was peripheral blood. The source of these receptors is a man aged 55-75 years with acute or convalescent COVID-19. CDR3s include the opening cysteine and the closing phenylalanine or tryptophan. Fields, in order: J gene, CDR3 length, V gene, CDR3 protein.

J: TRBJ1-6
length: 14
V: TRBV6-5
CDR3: CASMIWGGNSPLHF

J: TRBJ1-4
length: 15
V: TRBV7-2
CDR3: CASSTQGGGNEKLFF

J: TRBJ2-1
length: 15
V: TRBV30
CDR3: CAWSLTPGTTNEQFF

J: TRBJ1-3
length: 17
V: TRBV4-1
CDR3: CASSLGQARVSGNTIYF

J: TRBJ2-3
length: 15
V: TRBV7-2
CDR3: CASSHWGPGTDTQYF

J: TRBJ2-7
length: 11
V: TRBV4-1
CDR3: CASSQDEVQYF

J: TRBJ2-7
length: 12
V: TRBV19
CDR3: CATSGGNYEQYF

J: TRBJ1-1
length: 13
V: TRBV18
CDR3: CASSPMGSTEAFF

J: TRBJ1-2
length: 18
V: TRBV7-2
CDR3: CASSLRPGTGGADYGYTF

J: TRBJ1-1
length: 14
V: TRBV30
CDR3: CAWATGHWNTEAFF

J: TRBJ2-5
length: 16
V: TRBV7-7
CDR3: CASSPTGLAGGETQYF

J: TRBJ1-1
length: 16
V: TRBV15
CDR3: CATSRTSTSFNTEAFF

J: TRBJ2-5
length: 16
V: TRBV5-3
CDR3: CARSLRERGRQETQYF

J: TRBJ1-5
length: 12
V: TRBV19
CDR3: CASTQVGMPQHF

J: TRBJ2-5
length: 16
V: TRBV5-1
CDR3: CASSLDASGGTETQYF

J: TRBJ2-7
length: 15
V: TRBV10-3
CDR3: CAMALGQGTPYEQYF

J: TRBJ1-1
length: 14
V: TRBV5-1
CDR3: CASSLGSPNTEAFF

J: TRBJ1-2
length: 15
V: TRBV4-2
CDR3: CASSQDWTQTYGYTF

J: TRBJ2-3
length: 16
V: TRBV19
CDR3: CASSIRGGAGTDTQYF

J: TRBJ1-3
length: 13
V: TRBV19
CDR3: CASSMWLGNTIYF

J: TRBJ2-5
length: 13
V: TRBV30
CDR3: CAWSRASRETQYF

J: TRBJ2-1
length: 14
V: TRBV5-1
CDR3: CASSDLGGGNEQFF

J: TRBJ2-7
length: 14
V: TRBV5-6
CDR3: CASSFRPGSYEQYF

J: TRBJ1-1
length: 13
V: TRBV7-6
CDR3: CASSARKNTEAFF

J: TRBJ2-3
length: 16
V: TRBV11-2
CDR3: CASSLGQGQSTDTQYF

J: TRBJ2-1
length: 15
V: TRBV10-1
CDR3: CASSEAKGGVYEQFF

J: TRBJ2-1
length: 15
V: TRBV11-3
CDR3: CASSLERGRYNEQFF

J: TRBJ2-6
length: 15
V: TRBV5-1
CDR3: CASSPRASGANVLTF

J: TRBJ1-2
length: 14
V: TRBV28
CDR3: CASSLRTAMYGYTF

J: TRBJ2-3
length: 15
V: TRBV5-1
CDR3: CASSYGGAGTDTQYF